The clone carrying this T cell receptor beta chain occurred a few times. Its antigen is currently unknown. In germline, CDR1 is SNHLY, CDR2 FYNNEI. CDR3 length: 15 amino acids. After removal of 5 bases from V and 4 bases from J, the junction contained 7 bases not matched to a gene. Produced via immunoSEQ multiplex PCR; TCRdb's table is partial and in-frame only. Of about 170,000 clones in the sample, roughly 87% are singletons; the top ten hold around 1.1%. The data are from a study of T cell responses to AZD1222 COVID-19 vaccine. Study-level points and caveats: Two AZD1222 administrations were followed by greater Spike-specific TCR breadth and depth.

The sequence came from an adult who received the AZD1222 COVID-19 vaccine. The rearrangement links TRBV2 to TRBJ1-1; TRBD1 aligns across 10 bases. This specimen was peripheral blood, taken 28 days after the second AZD1222 dose. The CDR3 DNA reads TGTGCCAGCAGTTCCGGGACAGGGGCTTTCACTGAAGCTTTCTTT. This translates into CASSSGTGAFTEAFF.